The 19 T cell receptor beta chains below all came from one sample that was sequenced in a study of blood T cell repertoires in COVID-19. The data were produced by immunoSEQ multiplex PCR, yet TCRdb's version contains in-frame clones alone and is incomplete. Found here are over 300,000 clones, 90% of them singletons; the top ten hold 6.5% to 8%. Sequenced input: peripheral blood. The source is a man aged 18 to 30 with active or convalescent COVID-19.

The chain couples TRBV5-1 to TRBJ1-1; TRBD1 matches 9 bases. Germline CDR1 and CDR2: SGHRS and YFSETQ. Trimming removed 7 bases from V and 2 bases from J; junction bases left unmatched: 3. This CDR3 has 13 amino acids. CDR3 sequence (DNA): TGCGCCAGCGACAGGGGGGACAACACTGAAGCTTTCTTT. Translated, it gives CASDRGDNTEAFF.

The chain recombines TRBV28 with TRBJ1-5; 7 bases line up with TRBD1. The CDR3 is 17 amino acids. The ends lost 5 bases at V and 0 bases at J; junction bases unmatched: 10. Germline V gene sequence: CDR1 MDHEN, CDR2 SYDVKM. The CDR3 nucleotides are TGTGCCAGCAGTGGCGGGACAGAGTATTATAGCAATCAGCCCCAGCATTTT. It specifies CASSGGTEYYSNQPQHF.

The J gene is TRBJ1-3, the V gene TRBV28; D not resolved. The CDR3 spans 14 residues. Trimming pared 5 bases from V and 2 bases from J, leaving 10 bases between. The germline V gene has CDR1 MDHEN and CDR2 SYDVKM. The CDR3 DNA follows: TGTGCCAGCAGTCCCCAGGAGGCTGGAAACACCATATATTTT. Residues: CASSPQEAGNTIYF.

The chain links TRBV18 to TRBJ2-7, with 7 bases that match TRBD1. Germline V gives CDR1 KGHSH, CDR2 LQKENI. Germline trimming cut 5 bases from V and 3 bases from J; bases unmatched to any gene: 7. The CDR3 is made up of 14 amino acids. CDR3 residues: CASSATGTFYEQYF. Here the CDR3 DNA reads TGTGCCAGCTCAGCGACAGGGACGTTCTACGAGCAGTACTTC.

The chain carries TRBV9 and TRBJ2-3, with a weak D call TRBD1 (6 bases). This CDR3 is 13 amino acids long. Germline V CDR1 and CDR2: SGDLS, YYNGEE. Trimming took 2 bases from V and 3 from J, leaving 7 bases between them. The CDR3 DNA sequence: TGTGCCAGCAGCGTGGACAGAACAGATACGCAGTATTTT. This gives the protein CASSVDRTDTQYF.

The chain carries TRBV7-3 and TRBJ2-1; D is unclear. Trimming cost V 5 bases and J 10 bases, with 21 bases left between them. Germline V gene lookup returns CDR1 SGHTA and CDR2 FQGTGA. The CDR3 is 15 residues long. CDR3 sequence (DNA): TGTGCCAGCAGCCCAGGTCTAAAGTTGGGCGAGGAGCAGTTCTTC. This gives the protein CASSPGLKLGEEQFF.

This clone appeared once. This sequence joins TRBV6-5 and TRBJ1-1, with no clear D. The ends were cut back, 5 bases at V and 6 bases at J, with 13 bases in the middle. The length of the CDR3 is 13 residues. CDR1 is MNHEY, CDR2 SVGAGI, per germline. CDR3 DNA: TGTGCCAGCAGTACCCCAGGTCTATCTGAAGCTTTCTTT. Protein sequence: CASSTPGLSEAFF.

The chain has TRBV24-1 and TRBJ1-5; D remains ambiguous. CDR1 and CDR2 from the germline V gene are KGHDR and SFDVKD. Trimming pared 3 bases from V and 0 bases from J, leaving 8 bases between. The CDR3 totals 15 residues. For the CDR3, the DNA is TGTGCCACCAGTGATACCCGACATAGCAATCAGCCCCAGCATTTT. This translates into CATSDTRHSNQPQHF.

This clone turned up a few times. The CDR3 bases are TGTGCCAGCAGCCGCGACAGGGTCAATGAGCAGTTCTTC. This sequence encodes CASSRDRVNEQFF. The chain couples TRBV7-2 to TRBJ2-1, with 7 bases aligning to TRBD1. The CDR3 consists of 13 residues. The germline V gene encodes CDR1 SGHTA and CDR2 FQGNSA. V shed 5 bases and J 6 bases; nucleotides not matched to a gene: 4.

The rearrangement joins TRBV6-6 to TRBJ1-2; no reliable D call. Trimming left V 6 bases short and J 5 bases short, with 13 bases between. The CDR3 extends over 13 amino acids. Germline V gene data show CDR1 as MNHNY and CDR2 as SVGAGI (reference sequence). CDR3 sequence: CASRHGNEYGYTF. In nucleotides, the CDR3 is TGTGCCAGCAGGCACGGGAATGAGTATGGCTACACCTTC.

The V and J genes are TRBV29-1 and TRBJ1-1; TRBD1 is a possible D gene (6 bases). CDR3 length equals 13 residues. V was clipped by 7 bases and J by 0 bases, with 12 bases between them. Germline V gene sequence: CDR1 SQVTM, CDR2 ANQGSEA. This chain's CDR3 is CSAKRQVNTEAFF. In DNA, the CDR3 is TGCAGCGCCAAGAGACAGGTGAACACTGAAGCTTTCTTT.

V gene TRBV4-2 combines with J gene TRBJ2-2, with 7 bases aligning to TRBD2. Per germline, CDR1 LGHNA and CDR2 YNFKEQ. The CDR3 has 14 residues. J was trimmed by 6 bases and V by 4 bases; bases with no gene match: 5. This CDR3 reads CASSRKTSAGELFF. CDR3 sequence (DNA): TGTGCCAGCAGCCGCAAAACTAGCGCCGGGGAGCTGTTTTTT.

The chain joins TRBV28 to TRBJ2-1, with 7 bases lining up with TRBD2. Germline CDR1 MDHEN, CDR2 SYDVKM. The V and J ends lost 5 bases and 7 bases, in that order; junction bases with no gene match: 8. This CDR3 has 14 residues. This CDR3 reads CASSERDFPNEQFF. DNA for the CDR3: TGTGCCAGCAGTGAGCGGGATTTCCCAAATGAGCAGTTCTTC.

This chain joins TRBV3-1 (or the pseudogene TRBV3-2) and TRBJ2-5, with 7 bases aligning to TRBD1. J gave up 3 bases and V 8 bases, and 15 bases lay outside the gene matches. From germline, CDR1 is LGHDT and CDR2 YNNKEL (reference sequence). The CDR3 is 16 amino acids. CDR3 residues: CASLLEGAGLEETQYF. For the CDR3, the DNA is TGTGCCAGCCTACTCGAGGGGGCGGGTTTGGAAGAGACCCAGTACTTC.

The chain uses TRBV28 and TRBJ2-2, with 7 bases matching TRBD2. Per the germline V gene, CDR1 is MDHEN and CDR2 is SYDVKM. The V gene end was trimmed by 3 bases and the J gene end by 5 bases; junction bases not matched to a gene: 6. The CDR3 length is 15 residues. The DNA of the CDR3 is TGTGCCAGCAGTTTGTCCGGGGGGAGAACCGGGGAGCTGTTTTTT. This translates into CASSLSGGRTGELFF.

This clone was recorded only once. The gene calls are TRBV2 and TRBJ1-6; D may be TRBD1 (5 bases). V was trimmed by 4 bases and J by 10 bases, leaving 11 bases between them. There are 13 residues in the CDR3. The germline gives CDR1 SNHLY, CDR2 FYNNEI. The CDR3 spells CASSGTMSSPLHF. For the CDR3, the DNA is TGTGCCAGCAGTGGGACAATGTCCTCACCCCTCCACTTT.

The V call is TRBV7-2, the J call TRBJ2-4, with unresolved D. Germline V CDR1 and CDR2: SGHTA, FQGNSA. V was pared by 0 bases and J by 1 base, with 7 bases between. The CDR3 length is 15 residues. CDR3 bases: TGTGCCAGCAGCTTAGCCCCCAGTGCCAAAAACATTCAGTACTTC. It yields the protein CASSLAPSAKNIQYF.

V gene TRBV27 combines with J gene TRBJ1-6; D may be TRBD1 (6 bases). This CDR3 has 13 residues. CDR1 and CDR2 (germline): MNHEY, SMNVEV (reference sequence). V lost 6 bases and J lost 7, with 10 bases in between. CDR3 sequence reads: CASSGQGNSPLHF. CDR3 bases: TGTGCCAGCAGCGGGCAGGGGAATTCACCCCTCCACTTT.

The gene calls are TRBV1 and TRBJ2-7; TRBD2 reflects the table's D call only, with no check against the DNA. TRBV1 counts as a pseudogene. This CDR3 contains 16 residues. This chain's CDR3 is CTSSQDVAASPDEQYF. CDR3 DNA: TGCACCAGCAGCCAAGATGTGGCGGCTAGTCCCGACGAGCAGTACTTC.